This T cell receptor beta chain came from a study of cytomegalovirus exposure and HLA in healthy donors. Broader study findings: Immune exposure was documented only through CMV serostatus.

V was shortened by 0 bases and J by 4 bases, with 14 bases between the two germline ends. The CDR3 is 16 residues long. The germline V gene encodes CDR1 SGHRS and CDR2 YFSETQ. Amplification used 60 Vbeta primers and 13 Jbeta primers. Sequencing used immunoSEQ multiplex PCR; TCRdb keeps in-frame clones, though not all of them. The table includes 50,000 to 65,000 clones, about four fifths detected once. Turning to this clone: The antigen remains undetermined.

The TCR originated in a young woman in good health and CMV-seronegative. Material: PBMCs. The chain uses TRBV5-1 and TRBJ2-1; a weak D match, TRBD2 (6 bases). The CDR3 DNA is TGCGCCAGCAGCTTGGAGGGCCTGGGGGGTTACAATGAGCAGTTCTTC. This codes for CASSLEGLGGYNEQFF.